Listed below are T cell receptor beta chains from one sample, sequenced in a study of blood T cell repertoires in COVID-19. The repertoire was sequenced with immunoSEQ multiplex PCR; TCRdb's copy has only in-frame clones and lacks some. The data contain some 320,000 clones, roughly nine tenths of them singletons. Sequenced: peripheral blood. Every receptor here comes from a woman younger than 45 with COVID-19, enrolled during active disease. The CDR3 runs from the conserved cysteine through the conserved F or W. Fields, in order: J gene, clone size, V gene, D gene, CDR3 protein, CDR3 DNA. A D gene is named only where the DNA matches it firmly. Some rows mark clone size as missing; the rest say once, few, many or name a class of expanded clone.

J: TRBJ2-6; size: NA; V: TRBV6-5; D: TRBD1; CDR3: CATGTASSGANVLTF; DNA: TGTGCCACCGGGACAGCGAGCTCTGGGGCCAACGTCCTGACTTTC
J: TRBJ1-1; size: NA; V: TRBV28; D: NA; CDR3: CASSFPLAGEVSDTEAFF; DNA: TGTGCCAGCAGTTTCCCCCTAGCAGGGGAAGTGTCGGACACTGAAGCTTTCTTT
J: TRBJ2-1; size: once; V: TRBV4-1; D: TRBD1; CDR3: CASSQVEQGAFEQFF; DNA: TGCGCCAGCAGCCAAGTGGAACAGGGGGCTTTTGAGCAGTTCTTC
J: TRBJ1-1; size: once; V: TRBV18; D: NA; CDR3: CASSPALAEAFF; DNA: TGTGCCAGCTCACCAGCCTTAGCTGAAGCTTTCTTT
J: TRBJ1-2; size: NA; V: TRBV3-1/TRBV3-2; D: NA; CDR3: CASSQEALIGGGYTF; DNA: TGTGCCAGCAGCCAAGAGGCCCTGATTGGGGGGGGCTACACCTTC
J: TRBJ1-1; size: NA; V: TRBV12-3/TRBV12-4; D: NA; CDR3: CASSFSGNTEAFF; DNA: TGTGCCAGCAGTTTCTCAGGGAACACTGAAGCTTTCTTT
J: TRBJ2-5; size: NA; V: TRBV24-1; D: TRBD2; CDR3: CATSDARGSGETQYF; DNA: TGTGCCACCAGTGATGCGCGGGGGTCGGGCGAGACCCAGTACTTC
J: TRBJ1-2; size: few; V: TRBV29-1; D: TRBD1; CDR3: CSVEDPKGARSGYTF; DNA: TGCAGCGTTGAAGATCCGAAGGGGGCCCGTTCCGGCTACACCTTC
J: TRBJ1-2; size: NA; V: TRBV10-3; D: TRBD1; CDR3: CAISEPGQAATF; DNA: TGTGCCATCAGTGAGCCGGGACAGGCCGCCACCTTC
J: TRBJ2-1; size: NA; V: TRBV4-1; D: TRBD2; CDR3: CASSLSGPAGGYNEQFF; DNA: TGCGCCAGCAGCCTCTCGGGGCCAGCGGGGGGCTACAATGAGCAGTTCTTC
J: TRBJ2-2; size: NA; V: TRBV12-3/TRBV12-4; D: NA; CDR3: CASSWPSGELFF; DNA: TGTGCCAGCAGTTGGCCATCCGGGGAGCTGTTTTTT
J: TRBJ1-1; size: NA; V: TRBV4-1; D: NA; CDR3: CASSQEHLEAFF; DNA: TGCGCCAGCAGCCAAGAACACCTTGAAGCTTTCTTT
J: TRBJ1-6; size: NA; V: TRBV24-1; D: NA; CDR3: CATSRRDDSPLHF; DNA: TGTGCCACCAGTCGCAGGGATGATTCACCCCTCCACTTT
J: TRBJ2-5; size: NA; V: TRBV28; D: NA; CDR3: CASSVSTVPETQYF; DNA: TGTGCCAGCAGCGTCTCGACAGTGCCAGAGACCCAGTACTTC